A single sample gave rise to the 32 T cell receptor beta chains below, sequenced in a study of cytomegalovirus exposure and HLA in healthy donors. The protocol was immunoSEQ multiplex PCR, while the TCRdb copy is restricted to in-frame clones and leaves out a portion. The sample has some 260,000 clones, less than 95% seen once. The specimen was PBMCs. All receptors come from a woman aged 25 to 39 in good health and CMV-seronegative.

The chain carries TRBV4-3 and TRBJ2-2, with a tentative D call TRBD2 (6 bases). Trimming shortened V by 0 bases and J by 6 bases, and 11 bases separated the two germline ends. Looked up from germline, CDR1 is LGHNA and CDR2 is YSLEER. The length of the CDR3 is 15 residues. CDR3 residues: CASSQDGGVAGELFF. The CDR3 DNA reads as TGCGCCAGCAGCCAAGACGGGGGAGTGGCCGGGGAGCTGTTTTTT.

This clone has just one count. The V call is TRBV28, the J call TRBJ1-3; D might be TRBD1 (5 bases). The CDR3 has 13 residues. Trimming took off 7 bases at V and 3 bases at J, with 10 bases between the two ends. The germline V gene encodes CDR1 MDHEN and CDR2 SYDVKM. The CDR3 DNA reads as TGTGCCAGCAACGGGGGGGGTGGAAACACCATATATTTT. This sequence encodes CASNGGGGNTIYF.

The chain has TRBV29-1 and TRBJ2-1; D gene ambiguous. The ends were cut back, 4 bases at V and 4 bases at J, with 11 bases in the middle. CDR1 is SQVTM and CDR2 is ANQGSEA in the germline V gene. The CDR3 totals 13 residues. CDR3 nucleotides: TGCAGCGTTGTGGGCTCTTCTTACAATGAGCAGTTCTTC. Amino acid sequence: CSVVGSSYNEQFF.

The chain couples TRBV5-1 to TRBJ1-3; D uncertain. Trimming removed 1 base at V and 0 bases at J, with 11 bases between. The CDR3 sequence is 16 residues long. Germline V gives CDR1 SGHRS, CDR2 YFSETQ. CDR3 DNA sequence: TGCGCCAGCAGCTTGCCCGAGGCTTTCTCTGGAAACACCATATATTTT. This codes for CASSLPEAFSGNTIYF.

The rearrangement joins TRBV5-4 to TRBJ2-7, with 15 positions matching TRBD2. The CDR3 covers 15 residues. The V gene's germline CDR1 is SGHNT and CDR2 YYREEE (reference sequence). V trimming: 4 bases; J trimming: 4 bases; junction bases outside the gene matches: 3. Here the CDR3 DNA reads TGTGCCAGCAGCGGAGGGACTAGCGGGAGGTACGAGCAGTACTTC. Translation gives CASSGGTSGRYEQYF.

This clone has a handful of counts. This chain uses TRBV2 with TRBJ1-3; D might be TRBD1 (6 bases). The V end lost 8 bases, the J end lost 0 bases, and 11 bases lay between the germline ends. Germline CDR1 SNHLY, CDR2 FYNNEI. This CDR3 comprises 14 residues. CDR3 residues: CASQQDSSGNTIYF. CDR3 bases: TGTGCCAGCCAACAGGACAGCTCTGGAAACACCATATATTTT.

V usage is TRBV27 and J usage is TRBJ2-7; D is uncertain. Germline V gives CDR1 MNHEY, CDR2 SMNVEV (reference sequence). CDR3 length: 13 residues. Trimming left V 4 bases short and J 1 base short, with 8 bases between. In DNA, the CDR3 is TGTGCCAGCAGTTCGCTAGATTCCTACGAGCAGTACTTC. Amino acids: CASSSLDSYEQYF.

The CDR3 DNA follows: TGTGCCAGCAGCTTGGGACTAGGAACCTACGAGCAGTACTTC. It yields the protein CASSLGLGTYEQYF. V and J are TRBV5-8 and TRBJ2-7, with D perhaps TRBD2 (6 bases). The CDR3 spans 14 residues. Germline CDR1 is SGHTS and CDR2 is YDEGEE. The V gene lost 0 bases and the J gene lost 2 bases, with 9 bases spanning the gap.

V gene TRBV11-3 combines with J gene TRBJ2-3, with D unclear. Per germline, CDR1 SGHNT and CDR2 YENEEA. Trimming shortened V by 3 bases and J by 6 bases, and 4 bases separated the two germline ends. CDR3 size: 11 residues. The CDR3 spells CASSLADTQYF. CDR3 sequence (DNA): TGTGCCAGCAGCTTGGCGGATACGCAGTATTTT.

The rearrangement joins TRBV4-2 to TRBJ2-7, with D tentatively TRBD1 (7 bases). The CDR3 spans 17 residues. V was cut by 0 bases and J by 1 base, with 16 bases left in between. Per germline, CDR1 LGHNA and CDR2 YNFKEQ. The CDR3 loop is CASSQDHIRGESYEQYF. The CDR3 nucleotides read TGTGCCAGCAGCCAAGATCACATCAGGGGGGAATCCTACGAGCAGTACTTC.

This chain joins TRBV4-2 and TRBJ2-2; either TRBD1 or TRBD2 may fit D (5 bases each). V lost 0 bases, J lost 1 base, and 12 bases lay in between. Germline V gives CDR1 LGHNA, CDR2 YNFKEQ. This CDR3 contains 17 residues. CDR3 amino acids: CASSQDWGTLNTGELFF. The CDR3 DNA reads TGTGCCAGCAGCCAAGATTGGGGGACCCTGAACACCGGGGAGCTGTTTTTT.

The V call is TRBV28, the J call TRBJ1-5; weak D call: TRBD1 (5 bases). The CDR3 contains 13 residues. Germline V gene lookup returns CDR1 MDHEN and CDR2 SYDVKM. V was clipped by 7 bases and J by 6 bases, with 13 bases between them. The CDR3 loop is CASKTSGGQPQHF. CDR3 DNA: TGTGCCAGCAAGACGTCGGGGGGTCAGCCCCAGCATTTT.

The chain carries TRBV19 and TRBJ1-2; the match to TRBD1 covers 7 bases. There are 14 residues in the CDR3. The J segment lost 0 bases and the V segment lost 7 bases, leaving 5 bases of the junction unmatched. The germline V gene encodes CDR1 LNHDA and CDR2 SQIVND (reference sequence). The DNA for the CDR3 is TGTGCCAGTACCAGGGGGGCAGCTAACTATGGCTACACCTTC. It encodes CASTRGAANYGYTF.

This chain links TRBV6-5 with TRBJ2-3, with no clear D. Germline CDR1 is MNHEY and CDR2 is SVGAGI. Trimming stripped 5 bases from V and 4 bases from J, with 10 bases between. The CDR3 totals 13 residues. The CDR3 is CASSGGAPDTQYF. In DNA form, the CDR3 reads TGTGCCAGCAGTGGCGGAGCCCCAGATACGCAGTATTTT.

This rearrangement joins TRBV6-5 to TRBJ2-3; D might be TRBD1 or TRBD2, each matching 5 bases. The CDR3 runs to 13 residues. In germline, CDR1 is MNHEY, CDR2 SVGAGI. Trimming shortened V by 7 bases and J by 6 bases, and 14 bases separated the two germline ends. The DNA for the CDR3 is TGTGCCAGCAAGTTACGGTGGGGGGATACGCAGTATTTT. Protein sequence: CASKLRWGDTQYF.

The chain is built from TRBV27 and TRBJ2-1, with D maybe TRBD1 (5 bases). Germline CDR1 and CDR2: MNHEY and SMNVEV (reference sequence). CDR3 length: 15 amino acids. The V end lost 2 bases, the J end lost 3 bases, and 11 bases lay between the germline ends. The CDR3 DNA reads as TGTGCCAGCAGTTTAGCCAGGGTTGGCTACAATGAGCAGTTCTTC. It translates to CASSLARVGYNEQFF.

The chain uses TRBV2 and TRBJ2-1; 7 bases are a match to TRBD2. CDR3 length equals 15 residues. Trimming took 3 bases from V and 4 from J; bases not matched to a gene: 6. Per germline, CDR1 SNHLY and CDR2 FYNNEI. CDR3 in amino acids: CASSEAGELYNEQFF. The CDR3 DNA sequence: TGTGCCAGCAGTGAGGCGGGAGAACTATACAATGAGCAGTTCTTC.

This chain uses TRBV5-1 with TRBJ2-5; D is uncertain. Per germline, CDR1 SGHRS and CDR2 YFSETQ. This CDR3 is 15 amino acids long. Trimming pared 2 bases from V and 7 bases from J, leaving 18 bases between. The CDR3 loop is CASSLTGRDPLTQYF. CDR3 sequence (DNA): TGCGCCAGCAGCTTAACTGGTAGGGATCCCTTGACCCAGTACTTC.

The chain carries TRBV5-1 and TRBJ1-5; possibly TRBD1 for D (5 bases). This CDR3 spans 15 amino acids. Trimming shortened V by 0 bases and J by 1 base, and 8 bases separated the two germline ends. Germline CDR1 reads SGHRS; CDR2 reads YFSETQ. CDR3: CASSLEGKSNQPQHF. The CDR3 DNA sequence: TGCGCCAGCAGCTTGGAGGGGAAGAGCAATCAGCCCCAGCATTTT.

This rearrangement joins TRBV25-1 to TRBJ2-7; TRBD1 matches 10 bases. The germline gives CDR1 MGHDK, CDR2 SYGVNS. J lost 6 bases, V lost 6 bases, and 8 bases had no gene match. This CDR3 contains 14 residues. CDR3: CASRPGTGEGEQYF. DNA of the CDR3: TGTGCCAGCAGGCCAGGGACAGGGGAGGGCGAGCAGTACTTC.

The chain couples TRBV5-1 to TRBJ2-7; no firm D call. Germline CDR1 and CDR2: SGHRS and YFSETQ. The V and J ends lost 0 bases and 3 bases respectively, with 10 bases between them. The CDR3 length is 14 residues. The CDR3 region is CASSLVTRDYEQYF. CDR3 coding DNA: TGCGCCAGCAGCTTGGTCACCAGAGACTACGAGCAGTACTTC.

The chain employs TRBV5-6 and TRBJ2-5; D might be TRBD1 or TRBD2, each matching 5 bases. Germline V gene lookup returns CDR1 SGHDT and CDR2 YYEEEE. V was pared by 4 bases and J by 1 base, with 11 bases between. The CDR3 has 14 residues. Here the CDR3 DNA reads TGTGCCAGCAGCCTTGCAGGGACCCAAGAGACCCAGTACTTC. Its protein product is CASSLAGTQETQYF.

The CDR3 region is CASSPGTGGGQETQYF. CDR3 coding DNA: TGTGCCAGCAGCCCGGGGACAGGGGGCGGGCAAGAGACCCAGTACTTC. The gene calls are TRBV7-6 and TRBJ2-5; 12 bases fit TRBD1. CDR3 length: 16 residues. V dropped 5 bases and J dropped 2; count of bases not matched to a gene: 6. The germline V gene has CDR1 SGHVS and CDR2 FNYEAQ.

The chain recombines TRBV27 with TRBJ2-2; 8 bases match TRBD1. Looked up from germline, CDR1 is MNHEY and CDR2 is SMNVEV (reference sequence). Trimming took 3 bases from V and 5 from J; bases not matched to a gene: 8. CDR3 length equals 16 residues. CDR3 nucleotide sequence: TGTGCCAGCAGTTTCTGGCAGGGGGCGGGGACCGGGGAGCTGTTTTTT. The encoded protein is CASSFWQGAGTGELFF.

Comments on this clone: This sample includes further DNA sequences coding for the same CDR3. The chain joins TRBV4-1 to TRBJ2-7, with TRBD2 matching over 7 bases. Germline CDR1 is MGHRA and CDR2 is YSYEKL. The CDR3 is 14 residues long. Trimming removed 1 base from V and 1 base from J; junction bases left unmatched: 1. The CDR3 loop reads CASSQAGGSYEQYF. The CDR3 DNA reads as TGCGCCAGCAGCCAAGCCGGGGGGTCCTACGAGCAGTACTTC.

This clone has only a few counts. The genes are TRBV27 and TRBJ2-1, with D perhaps matching TRBD2 (7 bases). This CDR3 has 16 residues. Trimming took off 6 bases at V and 5 bases at J, with 20 bases between the two ends. Germline V CDR1 and CDR2: MNHEY, SMNVEV (reference sequence). CDR3 amino acids: CASRGGVRRVNNEQFF. CDR3 DNA sequence: TGTGCCAGCAGAGGGGGGGTCCGGAGGGTAAACAATGAGCAGTTCTTC.

The chain uses TRBV25-1 and TRBJ2-2; 8 bases fit TRBD1. This CDR3 region has 13 residues. In germline, CDR1 is MGHDK, CDR2 SYGVNS. V dropped 8 bases and J dropped 4; count of bases not matched to a gene: 3. The CDR3 loop reads CASGQGGTGELFF. DNA of the CDR3: TGTGCCAGCGGACAGGGCGGCACCGGGGAGCTGTTTTTT.

The chain carries TRBV19 and TRBJ1-5; 11 positions agree with TRBD1. Germline V lookup: CDR1 LNHDA, CDR2 SQIVND (reference sequence). V lost 5 bases, J lost 7 bases, and 4 bases stayed unmatched. The CDR3 sequence is 14 residues long. CDR3 region: CASSWDRGYQPQHF. The CDR3 coding sequence is TGTGCCAGTAGTTGGGACAGGGGGTACCAGCCCCAGCATTTT.

CDR3 DNA sequence: TGTGCCAGTTCGCTAGCGGTTGCCTACAATGAGCAGTTCTTC. It codes for CASSLAVAYNEQFF. The chain has TRBV5-6 and TRBJ2-1, with 7 bases fitting TRBD2. Germline lookup yields CDR1 SGHDT and CDR2 YYEEEE. Germline trimming cut 8 bases from V and 2 bases from J; bases unmatched to any gene: 7. CDR3 length: 14 amino acids.

V gene TRBV19 combines with J gene TRBJ2-1; perhaps TRBD2 as D (6 bases). V lost 3 bases and J 6 bases, leaving 15 bases between the germline ends. The CDR3 loop spans 15 amino acids. The germline V gene has CDR1 LNHDA and CDR2 SQIVND (reference sequence). CDR3 nucleotide sequence: TGTGCCAGTAGTATTCTGATCGGGAGCGGCAATGAGCAGTTCTTC. Translation: CASSILIGSGNEQFF.

The chain couples TRBV7-9 to TRBJ2-1, with D perhaps matching TRBD1 (6 bases). Germline CDR1 and CDR2: SEHNR and FQNEAQ (reference sequence). The germline V and J ends were trimmed by 5 bases and 9 bases, with 23 bases remaining between them. This CDR3 has 16 residues. The CDR3 loop is CASSTGWGYRETEQFF. Here the CDR3 DNA reads TGTGCCAGCAGCACCGGATGGGGATACAGGGAGACTGAGCAGTTCTTC.

This sequence joins TRBV11-3 and TRBJ2-2; D is unresolved. This CDR3 is built from 14 residues. Between the trimmed V and J ends, which lost 5 bases and 4 bases, there was a span of 11 bases. Germline V gene lookup returns CDR1 SGHNT and CDR2 YENEEA. CDR3 in DNA: TGTGCCAGCAGCCCGCGGAGCATCACCGGGGAGCTGTTTTTT. Its protein is CASSPRSITGELFF.